This entry describes one T cell receptor (beta chain). Antigen specificity is unknown. J gave up 3 bases and V 6 bases, and 11 bases lay outside the gene matches. CDR1 is MNHEY, CDR2 SMNVEV, per germline (reference sequence). This CDR3 is 16 amino acids long. This specimen belongs to a study of T cell responses to AZD1222 COVID-19 vaccine. Study findings and constraints: Spike was spanned by vaccine-associated CD4 TCRs, with dominance at 160-218 and 743-854. A mostly white British donor set with more females was recruited, and clonal diversity was possibly underestimated. Targeting of unmutated variant regions was reportedly seen in nearly half of spike-specific TCRs.

Generated by immunoSEQ multiplex PCR, the TCRdb table keeps only in-frame clones and is missing some. Of around 120,000 clones in the sample, about nine tenths are singletons; the top ten hold more than 13%. The chain recombines TRBV27 with TRBJ2-7, with 10 bases that match TRBD1. The clonotype originates from an adult in good health. Sequenced material: peripheral blood, taken on day 0 of AZD1222 vaccination. The CDR3 protein is CASRLSSGTGDYEQYF. DNA for the CDR3: TGTGCCAGCAGGCTCTCCTCCGGGACAGGGGACTACGAGCAGTACTTC.